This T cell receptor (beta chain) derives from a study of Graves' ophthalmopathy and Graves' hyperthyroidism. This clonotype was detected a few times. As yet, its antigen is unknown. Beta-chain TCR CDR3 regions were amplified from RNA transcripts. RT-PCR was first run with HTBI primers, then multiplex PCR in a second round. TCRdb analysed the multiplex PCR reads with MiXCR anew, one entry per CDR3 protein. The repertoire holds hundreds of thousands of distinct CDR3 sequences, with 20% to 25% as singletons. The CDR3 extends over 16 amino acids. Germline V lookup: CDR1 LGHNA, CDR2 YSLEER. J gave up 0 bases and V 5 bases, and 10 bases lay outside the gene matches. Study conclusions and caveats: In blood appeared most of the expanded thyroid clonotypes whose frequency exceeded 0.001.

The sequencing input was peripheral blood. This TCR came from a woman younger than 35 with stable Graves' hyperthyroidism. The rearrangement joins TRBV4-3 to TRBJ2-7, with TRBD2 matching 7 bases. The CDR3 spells CASSSRLADSSYEQYF. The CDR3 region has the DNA TGCGCCAGCAGCTCACGACTAGCTGATAGCTCCTACGAGCAGTACTTC.